One and the same sample provided the 8 T cell receptor beta chains below, sequenced in a study of cytomegalovirus exposure and HLA in healthy donors. Sequencing used immunoSEQ multiplex PCR; TCRdb keeps in-frame clones, though not all of them. This sample carries around 300,000 clones, roughly 87% of them seen once, and the ten largest clones take around 1%. Sequencing was performed on PBMCs. These receptors originate from a man between 25 and 39 years old in good health and CMV-seronegative.

The count of this clone is one. This sequence joins TRBV6-5 and TRBJ2-5; maybe TRBD2 (5 bases). Germline V CDR1 and CDR2: MNHEY, SVGAGI. Trimming stripped 7 bases from V and 2 bases from J, with 11 bases between. There are 13 residues in the CDR3. The CDR3 DNA sequence: TGTGCCAGCACCCGCGGGCGACAAGAGACCCAGTACTTC. Translation gives CASTRGRQETQYF.

The chain recombines TRBV6-6 with TRBJ2-3; tentatively, D is TRBD1 (6 bases). Trimming removed 0 bases from V and 1 base from J, with 11 bases in between. The CDR3 contains 16 residues. Looked up from germline, CDR1 is MNHNY and CDR2 is SVGAGI (reference sequence). The CDR3 region is CASSYSVGAGTDTQYF. The DNA for the CDR3 is TGTGCCAGCAGTTACTCAGTGGGGGCTGGCACAGATACGCAGTATTTT.

V is TRBV4-3 and J is TRBJ2-4; D possibly corresponds to TRBD2 (6 bases). The germline V gene encodes CDR1 LGHNA and CDR2 YSLEER. Deletions cut 1 base from V and 0 bases from J, with 7 bases between. The CDR3 contains 15 residues. The CDR3 DNA reads as TGCGCCAGCAGCCAAGGGGGACTAGCCAAAAACATTCAGTACTTC. Protein product: CASSQGGLAKNIQYF.

The rearrangement joins TRBV7-2 to TRBJ1-5, with unresolved D. Per germline, CDR1 SGHTA and CDR2 FQGNSA. V lost 3 bases and J lost 0, with 6 bases in between. CDR3 size: 14 residues. The CDR3 loop reads CASSLSASNQPQHF. CDR3 coding DNA: TGTGCCAGCAGCTTGAGTGCTAGCAATCAGCCCCAGCATTTT.

The V gene is TRBV19, the J gene TRBJ1-3; TRBD1 agrees at 12 bases. The V gene end was trimmed by 5 bases and the J gene end by 4 bases; junction bases not matched to a gene: 6. This CDR3 region has 16 residues. Germline CDR1 reads LNHDA; CDR2 reads SQIVND (reference sequence). The CDR3 bases are TGTGCCAGTAGTCCCCGGGACAGGGGGCCAGGAAACACCATATATTTT. This translates into CASSPRDRGPGNTIYF.

This chain connects TRBV4-1 to TRBJ2-7; possibly TRBD1 for D (5 bases). V lost 2 bases to trimming and J lost 3 bases, with 14 bases between them. The V gene's germline CDR1 is MGHRA and CDR2 YSYEKL. This CDR3 region has 15 residues. The CDR3 sequence is CASSQQVFQGYEQYF. For the CDR3, the DNA is TGCGCCAGCAGCCAACAAGTATTTCAGGGCTACGAGCAGTACTTC.

The gene calls are TRBV19 and TRBJ1-5; D unresolved. Per the germline V gene, CDR1 is LNHDA and CDR2 is SQIVND (reference sequence). CDR3 length: 15 residues. V lost 5 bases, J lost 6 bases, and 17 bases lay in between. The CDR3 loop is CASSAVAGSGQPQHF. The CDR3 DNA follows: TGTGCCAGTAGTGCCGTCGCGGGGTCCGGTCAGCCCCAGCATTTT.

This chain uses TRBV19 with TRBJ1-1, with D perhaps TRBD1 (6 bases). CDR1 LNHDA and CDR2 SQIVND come from the germline V gene (reference sequence). This CDR3 contains 14 residues. V lost 6 bases to trimming and J lost 1 base, with 12 bases between them. Here the CDR3 reads CASRPTGTNTEAFF. The CDR3 region has the DNA TGTGCCAGTAGGCCCACAGGGACGAACACTGAAGCTTTCTTT.